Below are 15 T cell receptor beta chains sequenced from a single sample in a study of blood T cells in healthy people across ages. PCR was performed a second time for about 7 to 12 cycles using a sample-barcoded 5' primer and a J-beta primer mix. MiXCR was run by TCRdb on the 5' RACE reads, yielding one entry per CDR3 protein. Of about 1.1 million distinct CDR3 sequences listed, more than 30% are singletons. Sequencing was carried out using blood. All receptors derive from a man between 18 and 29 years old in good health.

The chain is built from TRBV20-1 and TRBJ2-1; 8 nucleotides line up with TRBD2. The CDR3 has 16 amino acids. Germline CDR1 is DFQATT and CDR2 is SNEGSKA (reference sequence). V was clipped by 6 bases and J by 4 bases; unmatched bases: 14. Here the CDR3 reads CSAIPRGGPNYNEQFF. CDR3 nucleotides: TGCAGTGCCATTCCTCGGGGGGGACCGAATTACAATGAGCAGTTCTTC.

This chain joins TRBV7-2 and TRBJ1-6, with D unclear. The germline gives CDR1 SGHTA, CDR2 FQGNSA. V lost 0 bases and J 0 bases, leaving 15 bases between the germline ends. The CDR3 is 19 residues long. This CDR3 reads CASSLAFGERSSYNSPLHF. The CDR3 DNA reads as TGTGCCAGCAGCTTAGCGTTTGGCGAAAGGAGCTCCTATAATTCACCCCTCCACTTT.

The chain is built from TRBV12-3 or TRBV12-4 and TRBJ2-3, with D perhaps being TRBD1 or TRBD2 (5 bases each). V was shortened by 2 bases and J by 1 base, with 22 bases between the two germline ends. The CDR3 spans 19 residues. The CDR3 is CASSLPPGTVILGTDTQYF. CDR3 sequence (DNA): TGTGCCAGCAGTTTACCGCCGGGGACCGTGATCTTAGGCACAGATACGCAGTATTTT.

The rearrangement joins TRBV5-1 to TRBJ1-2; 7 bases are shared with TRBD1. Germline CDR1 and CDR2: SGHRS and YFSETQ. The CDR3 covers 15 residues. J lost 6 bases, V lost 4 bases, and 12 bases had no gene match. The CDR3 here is CASSPQDRSGNGYTF. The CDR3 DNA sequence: TGCGCCAGCAGCCCCCAGGACAGGTCAGGCAATGGCTACACCTTC.

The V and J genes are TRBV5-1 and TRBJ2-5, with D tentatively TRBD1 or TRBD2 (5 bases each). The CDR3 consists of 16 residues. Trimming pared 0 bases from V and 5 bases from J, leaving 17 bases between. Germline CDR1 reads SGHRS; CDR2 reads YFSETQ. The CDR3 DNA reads TGCGCCAGCAGCTTGGCCCAAGGGACGCCTTGGGAGACCCAGTACTTC. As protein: CASSLAQGTPWETQYF.

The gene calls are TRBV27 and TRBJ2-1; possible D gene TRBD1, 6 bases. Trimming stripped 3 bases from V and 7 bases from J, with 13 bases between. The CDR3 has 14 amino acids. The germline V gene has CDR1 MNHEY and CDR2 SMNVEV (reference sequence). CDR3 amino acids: CASSFIYRANEQFF. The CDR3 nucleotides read TGTGCCAGCAGTTTTATCTACAGGGCGAATGAGCAGTTCTTC.

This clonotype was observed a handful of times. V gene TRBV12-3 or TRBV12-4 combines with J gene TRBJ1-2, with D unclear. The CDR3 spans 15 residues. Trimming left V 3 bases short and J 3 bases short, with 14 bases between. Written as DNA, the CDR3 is TGTGCCAGCAGTTTGGTAGGCGGCTCTTACTATGGCTACACCTTC. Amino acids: CASSLVGGSYYGYTF.

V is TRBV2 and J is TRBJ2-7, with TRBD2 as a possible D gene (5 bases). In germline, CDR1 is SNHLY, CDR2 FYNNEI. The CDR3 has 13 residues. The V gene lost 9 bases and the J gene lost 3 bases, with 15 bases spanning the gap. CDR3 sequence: CARRKTGDYEQYF. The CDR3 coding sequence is TGTGCCAGGAGAAAAACCGGGGACTACGAGCAGTACTTC.

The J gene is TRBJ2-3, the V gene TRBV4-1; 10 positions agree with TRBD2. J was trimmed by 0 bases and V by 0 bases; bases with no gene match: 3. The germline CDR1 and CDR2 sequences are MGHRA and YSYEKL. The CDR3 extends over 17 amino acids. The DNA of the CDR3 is TGCGCCAGCAGCCAAGATGGAGCGGGGGGGAGCACAGATACGCAGTATTTT. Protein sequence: CASSQDGAGGSTDTQYF.

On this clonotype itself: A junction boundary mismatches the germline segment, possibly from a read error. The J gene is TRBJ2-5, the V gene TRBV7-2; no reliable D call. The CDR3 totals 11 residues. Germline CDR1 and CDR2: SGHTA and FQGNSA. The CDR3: CTSRLGETQYF. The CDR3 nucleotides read TGTACCAGCAGGTTAGGGGAGACCCAGTACTTC. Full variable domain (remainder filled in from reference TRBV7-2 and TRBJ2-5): GAGVSQSPSNKVTEKGKDVELRCDPISGHTALYWYRQSLGQGLEFLIYFQGNSAPDKSGLPSDRFSAERTGGSVSTLTIQRTQQEDSAVYLCTSRLGETQYFGPGTRLLVL.

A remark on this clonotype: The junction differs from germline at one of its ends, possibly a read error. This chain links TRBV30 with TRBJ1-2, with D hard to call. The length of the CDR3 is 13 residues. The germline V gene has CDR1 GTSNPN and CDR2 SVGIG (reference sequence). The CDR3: CARSVSDNYGYTF. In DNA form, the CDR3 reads TGTGCCCGGAGTGTTTCGGACAACTATGGCTACACCTTC.

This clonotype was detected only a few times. The chain's CDR3 is CASSSQGRGSEAFF. CDR3 DNA sequence: TGTGCCAGCAGCTCACAGGGACGCGGCTCTGAAGCTTTCTTT. V and J are TRBV9 and TRBJ1-1; a weak D match, TRBD1 (6 bases). This CDR3 is 14 amino acids long. The V end lost 4 bases, the J end lost 6 bases, and 16 bases lay between the germline ends. Germline values: CDR1 SGDLS, CDR2 YYNGEE.

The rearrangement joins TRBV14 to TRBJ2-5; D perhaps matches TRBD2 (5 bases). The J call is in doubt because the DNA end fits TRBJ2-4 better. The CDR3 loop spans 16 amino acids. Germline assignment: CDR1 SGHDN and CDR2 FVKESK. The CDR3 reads CASSQREGMYKNIQYF. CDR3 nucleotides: TGTGCCAGCAGCCAAAGAGAGGGCATGTACAAAAACATTCAGTACTTC.

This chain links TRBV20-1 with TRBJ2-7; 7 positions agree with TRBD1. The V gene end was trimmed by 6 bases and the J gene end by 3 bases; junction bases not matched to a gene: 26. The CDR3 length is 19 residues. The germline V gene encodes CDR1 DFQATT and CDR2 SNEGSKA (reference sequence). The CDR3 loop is CSAAGMGEDRVIGFYEQYF. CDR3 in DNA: TGCAGTGCGGCAGGGATGGGGGAAGACAGGGTAATCGGGTTCTACGAGCAGTACTTC.

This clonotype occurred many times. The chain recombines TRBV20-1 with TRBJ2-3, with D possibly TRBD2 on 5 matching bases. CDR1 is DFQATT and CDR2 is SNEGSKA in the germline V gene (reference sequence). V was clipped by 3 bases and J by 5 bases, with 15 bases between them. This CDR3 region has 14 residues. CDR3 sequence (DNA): TGCAGTGCTAGCCCTAGCCGTCGTGGAGATACGCAGTATTTT. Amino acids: CSASPSRRGDTQYF.